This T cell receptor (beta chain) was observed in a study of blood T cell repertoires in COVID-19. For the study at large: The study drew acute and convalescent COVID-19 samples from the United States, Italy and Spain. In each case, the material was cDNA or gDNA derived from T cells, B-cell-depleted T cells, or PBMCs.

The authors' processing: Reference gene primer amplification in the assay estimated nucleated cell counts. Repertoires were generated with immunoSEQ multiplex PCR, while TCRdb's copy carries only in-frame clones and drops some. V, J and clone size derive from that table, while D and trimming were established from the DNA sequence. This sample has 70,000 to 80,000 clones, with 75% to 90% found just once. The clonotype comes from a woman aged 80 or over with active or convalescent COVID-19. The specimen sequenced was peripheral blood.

CDR3 amino acids: CAISDPTLLVLRNEQFF. CDR3 nucleotide sequence: TGTGCCATCAGTGATCCAACTCTACTAGTGTTGCGCAATGAGCAGTTCTTC. The V and J genes are TRBV10-3 and TRBJ2-1, with a tentative D call TRBD2 (5 bases). Trimming removed 3 bases at V and 6 bases at J, with 21 bases between. This CDR3 has 17 residues. Germline V CDR1 and CDR2: ENHRY, SYGVKD.